This TCR beta chain was retrieved from a study of vaccination and CD4 T cells after COVID-19. This clonotype was observed a handful of times. Its antigen remains unknown. Findings and caveats of the study: Vaccine-specific clones numbering 304 of 307 showed spike mono-reactivity in convalescent patients.

Sequencing of DNA taken from cultured CD4+ T cells relied on the Oncomine TCR Beta short-read assay. TCRdb re-analysed the PCR reads in MiXCR, keeping a single row per CDR3 protein. The sample shows thousands of distinct CDR3 sequences, about 20% of them seen only once. The CDR3 totals 15 residues. Germline V CDR1 and CDR2: SNHLY, FYNNEI. V shed 5 bases and J shed 2 bases, with 15 bases lying between them. The treatment denotes: roughly 10-day PBMC culture with coronavirus spike peptide pools or control peptides (ViraFEST assay). V and J are TRBV2 and TRBJ2-5; D might be TRBD2 (6 bases). The receptor comes from a human donor who had recovered from COVID-19. The sample was CD4+ T cells from blood, cultured in vitro. The CDR3 region has the DNA TGTGCCAGCAGTTTTGTTGGGGCGGGGCAAGAGACCCAGTACTTC. It encodes CASSFVGAGQETQYF.